This TCR beta chain was captured in a study of regulatory T cells in long-lasting Graves disease. Points from the study as a whole: Persistent Graves' cases showed lower TCR diversity than newly diagnosed cases.

Time point specified: newly diagnosed GD, antithyroid drugs for less than 3 months. TCR sequences were obtained from RNA taken from PBMCs. Relying on iRepertoire HTBI primers and Arm-PCR of CDR3 regions, the team built TCR beta libraries. One entry per CDR3 protein, called by TCRdb with MiXCR from the multiplex PCR reads. Here the sample spans hundreds of thousands of distinct CDR3 sequences, 15% to 20% being singletons. On this clonotype: Its target is unknown.

These data were also reused for a study on T cells in Graves' hyperthyroidism and ophthalmopathy. According to that study: The study left out patients who had uncontrolled infection, other autoimmune disease, pregnancy or lactation. Progression to ophthalmopathy was predicted a median of 6.5 months early.

This TCR came from a woman aged 25 to 39 with Graves disease. The specimen was peripheral blood mononuclear cells (PBMCs), collected at new diagnosis, from a patient treated with antithyroid drugs.

The CDR3: CATSDGLEAFF. In DNA form, the CDR3 reads TGTGCCACCAGTGATGGGCTTGAAGCTTTCTTT. The genes are TRBV24-1 and TRBJ1-1; no clear D gene. The CDR3 length is 11 residues. Germline V gene lookup returns CDR1 KGHDR and CDR2 SFDVKD. Trimming pared 3 bases from V and 7 bases from J, leaving 5 bases between.